One sample yielded the 5 T cell receptor beta chains listed below, sequenced in a study. TCRdb ran MiXCR on the 5' RACE reads and lists one entry per CDR3 protein. The data show some 54,000 distinct CDR3 sequences, about a sixth seen once. The specimen was naive CD4+ T cells sorted from blood. Subset indicated: naive CD4+ T cells, CD4+CD45RA+CD25-. These receptors came from a female donor with breast cancer.

This clonotype was seen at least ten times. The chain combines TRBV29-1 with TRBJ2-1; D uncertain. There are 13 residues in the CDR3. Germline CDR1 and CDR2: SQVTM and ANQGSEA. V dropped 3 bases and J dropped 8 bases, with 14 bases sitting between them. The CDR3 is CSVEALQTHEQFF. The CDR3 DNA sequence: TGCAGCGTTGAGGCCCTACAAACCCATGAGCAGTTCTTC.

This clonotype was seen ten or more times. This chain uses TRBV5-1 with TRBJ2-1; possible D gene TRBD1, 6 bases. Trimming removed 1 base at V and 5 bases at J, with 16 bases between. The CDR3 spans 16 residues. Per the germline V gene, CDR1 is SGHRS and CDR2 is YFSETQ. The CDR3 DNA follows: TGCGCCAGCAGCTTGTTTCTCAGGGGTACTAACAATGAGCAGTTCTTC. It is translated as CASSLFLRGTNNEQFF.

This clonotype turned up a few times. A much more abundant neighbour one base away suggests this may be a read error. V usage is TRBV12-3 or TRBV12-4 and J usage is TRBJ2-1, with D possibly TRBD2 on 5 matching bases. Trimming left V 3 bases short and J 5 bases short, with 8 bases between. CDR3 length: 13 amino acids. DNA for the CDR3: TGTGCCAGCAGTTTGAGGGCAAACAATGAGCAGTTCTTC. It encodes CASSLRANNEQFF.

This clonotype showed up many times. The rearrangement uses TRBV11-1 and TRBJ1-1, with D unresolved. The CDR3 has 13 residues. Trimming shortened V by 6 bases and J by 1 base, and 9 bases separated the two germline ends. Looked up from germline, CDR1 is SGHAT and CDR2 is FQDESV (reference sequence). CDR3 DNA: TGTGCCAGCAGGCGCCAGTGGAACACTGAAGCTTTCTTT. Translating gives CASRRQWNTEAFF.

V and J are TRBV28 and TRBJ2-1; D is undetermined. V lost 5 bases to trimming and J lost 4 bases, with 15 bases between them. The V gene's germline CDR1 is MDHEN and CDR2 SYDVKM. The CDR3 consists of 15 residues. CDR3 nucleotides: TGTGCCAGCAGTCCACTCCCGACTGCTTACAATGAGCAGTTCTTC. This translates into CASSPLPTAYNEQFF.